The TCR beta chain under discussion was sequenced for a study of T cell responses to AZD1222 COVID-19 vaccine. Broader study findings: The number of AZD1222 recipients seropositive at baseline was only 5 to 7.

Assay used: immunoSEQ multiplex PCR; TCRdb lists only in-frame clones, some missing. The data contain around 110,000 clones, approximately 86% of them singletons. This clone showed up just once. Its antigen is as yet unknown. The CDR3 covers 13 residues. Germline V gene lookup returns CDR1 MNHEY and CDR2 SVGAGI. V shed 8 bases and J 9 bases; nucleotides not matched to a gene: 10. This chain uses TRBV6-5 with TRBJ1-5; 7 positions match TRBD1. Sequencing was performed on peripheral blood, taken on day 0 of AZD1222 vaccination. This TCR derives from an adult in good health. In nucleotides, the CDR3 is TGTGCCAGCTCTCGGACAGGCGATTTGCCCCAGCATTTT. Its protein product is CASSRTGDLPQHF.